This T cell receptor (beta chain) was sequenced in a study of blood T cell repertoires in COVID-19. Study summary: There were acute and convalescent COVID-19 samples, and they came from the United States, Italy and Spain.

This table comes from immunoSEQ multiplex PCR, and its TCRdb copy is limited to in-frame clones, with some not included. Of 250,000 to 350,000 clones listed, about 85% are singletons. The sequence was collected from a human donor with COVID-19, enrolled during active disease. The donor label of this sample is uncertain. Sequencing was carried out using peripheral blood.

CDR3 nucleotides: TGTGCCAGCAGCTCTGCGGGGAACACTGAAGCTTTCTTT. The encoded protein is CASSSAGNTEAFF. V gene TRBV11-3 combines with J gene TRBJ1-1; D ambiguous. V lost 4 bases and J 1 base, leaving 7 bases between the germline ends. CDR1 and CDR2 from the germline V gene are SGHNT and YENEEA. The CDR3 runs to 13 residues.